This is a list of T cell receptor beta chains from one sample in a study of cytomegalovirus exposure and HLA in healthy donors. The data were produced by immunoSEQ multiplex PCR, yet TCRdb's version contains in-frame clones alone and is incomplete. The table lists tens of thousands of clones, about 95% of them singletons. The sequencing input was PBMCs. The receptors were sampled from a man aged 18 to 29 in good health and CMV-seropositive. Each CDR3 is given with its conserved first and last residue. Each record gives: CDR3 length, clone size, J gene, D gene, V gene, CDR3 protein, CDR3 DNA. The D gene is left open where the match is weak. Clone sizes are given selectively: once, few, many, or a class where the clone is expanded.

CDR3 length: 18
clone size: -
J gene: TRBJ2-4
D gene: TRBD2
V gene: TRBV18
CDR3 protein: CASSINVGSGGSENIQYF
CDR3 DNA: TGTGCCAGCTCAATTAACGTTGGTAGCGGGGGTTCCGAAAACATTCAGTACTTC

CDR3 length: 19
clone size: -
J gene: TRBJ2-3
D gene: TRBD2
V gene: TRBV27
CDR3 protein: CASRGLAGEKWASTDTQYF
CDR3 DNA: TGTGCCAGCAGAGGACTAGCGGGAGAAAAGTGGGCTAGCACAGATACGCAGTATTTT

CDR3 length: 17
clone size: -
J gene: TRBJ1-3
D gene: -
V gene: TRBV10-1
CDR3 protein: CASRGDLTVCSGNTIYF
CDR3 DNA: TGCGCCAGCAGGGGAGACCTTACTGTCTGCTCTGGAAACACCATATATTTT

CDR3 length: 14
clone size: -
J gene: TRBJ1-1
D gene: TRBD1
V gene: TRBV10-3
CDR3 protein: CAIRGTGGVTEAFF
CDR3 DNA: TGTGCCATCAGGGGGACAGGGGGGGTCACTGAAGCTTTCTTT

CDR3 length: 16
clone size: once
J gene: TRBJ2-7
D gene: -
V gene: TRBV27
CDR3 protein: CASSLEHRAGWYEQYF
CDR3 DNA: TGTGCCAGCAGTTTAGAACACAGGGCCGGGTGGTACGAGCAGTACTTC

CDR3 length: 15
clone size: -
J gene: TRBJ2-7
D gene: TRBD1
V gene: TRBV27
CDR3 protein: CASSWKGQGAHEQYF
CDR3 DNA: TGTGCCAGCAGCTGGAAGGGACAGGGGGCACACGAGCAGTACTTC

CDR3 length: 16
clone size: -
J gene: TRBJ2-3
D gene: -
V gene: TRBV7-2
CDR3 protein: CASSFSSTGITDTQYF
CDR3 DNA: TGTGCCAGCAGCTTTTCTTCGACAGGAATCACAGATACGCAGTATTTT

CDR3 length: 16
clone size: -
J gene: TRBJ2-7
D gene: -
V gene: TRBV11-2
CDR3 protein: CASSLDQGGRLYEQYF
CDR3 DNA: TGTGCCAGCAGCTTAGATCAAGGGGGAAGGTTGTACGAGCAGTACTTC

CDR3 length: 14
clone size: -
J gene: TRBJ2-7
D gene: -
V gene: TRBV7-9
CDR3 protein: CASSPGGGKYEQYF
CDR3 DNA: TGTGCCAGCAGTCCCGGGGGTGGCAAGTACGAGCAGTACTTC

CDR3 length: 21
clone size: -
J gene: TRBJ1-1
D gene: -
V gene: TRBV5-1
CDR3 protein: CASSFWGDVPLLRGSDTEAFF
CDR3 DNA: TGCGCCAGCAGCTTTTGGGGGGACGTCCCTTTACTTAGGGGTTCGGACACTGAAGCTTTCTTT

CDR3 length: 14
clone size: -
J gene: TRBJ2-7
D gene: -
V gene: TRBV7-9
CDR3 protein: CASTDTGHSYEQYF
CDR3 DNA: TGTGCCAGCACCGACACGGGACACTCCTACGAGCAGTACTTC

CDR3 length: 12
clone size: -
J gene: TRBJ1-4
D gene: -
V gene: TRBV6-6
CDR3 protein: CASRSGSEKLFF
CDR3 DNA: TGTGCCAGCAGATCAGGGTCAGAAAAACTGTTTTTT

CDR3 length: 12
clone size: -
J gene: TRBJ2-1
D gene: -
V gene: TRBV2
CDR3 protein: CASSQDWNEQFF
CDR3 DNA: TGTGCCAGCAGCCAGGACTGGAATGAGCAGTTCTTC

CDR3 length: 14
clone size: once
J gene: TRBJ2-5
D gene: TRBD2
V gene: TRBV5-1
CDR3 protein: CASKRGSSQETQYF
CDR3 DNA: TGCGCCAGCAAACGCGGGAGCTCTCAAGAGACCCAGTACTTC

CDR3 length: 13
clone size: -
J gene: TRBJ1-2
D gene: -
V gene: TRBV2
CDR3 protein: CAGEGEENYGYTF
CDR3 DNA: TGTGCCGGCGAAGGGGAGGAAAACTATGGCTACACCTTC

CDR3 length: 13
clone size: -
J gene: TRBJ1-1
D gene: -
V gene: TRBV5-4
CDR3 protein: CASSFSGRDEAFF
CDR3 DNA: TGTGCCAGCAGCTTTTCGGGAAGAGATGAAGCTTTCTTT

CDR3 length: 15
clone size: -
J gene: TRBJ2-1
D gene: -
V gene: TRBV28
CDR3 protein: CASSLSGVGGNEQFF
CDR3 DNA: TGTGCCAGCAGTTTAAGTGGGGTAGGGGGCAATGAGCAGTTCTTC

CDR3 length: 17
clone size: -
J gene: TRBJ1-3
D gene: -
V gene: TRBV5-4
CDR3 protein: CASSSGRTEGSGNTIYF
CDR3 DNA: TGTGCCAGCAGCTCGGGACGGACAGAGGGCTCTGGAAACACCATATATTTT

CDR3 length: 14
clone size: -
J gene: TRBJ2-1
D gene: -
V gene: TRBV5-1
CDR3 protein: CASSITGLFNEQFF
CDR3 DNA: TGCGCCAGCAGCATAACGGGACTCTTCAATGAGCAGTTCTTC

CDR3 length: 16
clone size: -
J gene: TRBJ2-4
D gene: TRBD1
V gene: TRBV14
CDR3 protein: CASSQGYTGGRDIQYF
CDR3 DNA: TGTGCCAGCAGCCAAGGATACACAGGGGGTAGGGACATTCAGTACTTC

CDR3 length: 13
clone size: -
J gene: TRBJ2-5
D gene: -
V gene: TRBV14
CDR3 protein: CASSQARGETQYF
CDR3 DNA: TGTGCCAGCAGCCAAGCAAGGGGCGAGACCCAGTACTTC

CDR3 length: 15
clone size: -
J gene: TRBJ2-1
D gene: TRBD2
V gene: TRBV5-1
CDR3 protein: CASSLNREAYNEQFF
CDR3 DNA: TGCGCCAGCAGCTTGAATCGGGAGGCGTACAATGAGCAGTTCTTC

CDR3 length: 16
clone size: -
J gene: TRBJ2-3
D gene: TRBD2
V gene: TRBV10-3
CDR3 protein: CASVTKLATSTDTQYF
CDR3 DNA: TGTGCCAGCGTGACTAAACTAGCGACTAGCACAGATACGCAGTATTTT

CDR3 length: 15
clone size: -
J gene: TRBJ2-1
D gene: TRBD2
V gene: TRBV29-1
CDR3 protein: CSVEDRSSGSYEQFF
CDR3 DNA: TGCAGCGTTGAAGATCGCTCTAGCGGGAGTTATGAGCAGTTCTTC

CDR3 length: 12
clone size: -
J gene: TRBJ2-3
D gene: -
V gene: TRBV6-1
CDR3 protein: CASSVTKDTQYF
CDR3 DNA: TGTGCCAGCAGTGTGACAAAAGATACGCAGTATTTT

CDR3 length: 13
clone size: -
J gene: TRBJ1-3
D gene: -
V gene: TRBV30
CDR3 protein: CAWSTGSGNTIYF
CDR3 DNA: TGTGCCTGGAGTACGGGCTCTGGAAACACCATATATTTT

CDR3 length: 15
clone size: -
J gene: TRBJ1-3
D gene: -
V gene: TRBV15
CDR3 protein: CATSRDSSSGNTIYF
CDR3 DNA: TGTGCCACCAGCAGAGACAGTTCCTCTGGAAACACCATATATTTT